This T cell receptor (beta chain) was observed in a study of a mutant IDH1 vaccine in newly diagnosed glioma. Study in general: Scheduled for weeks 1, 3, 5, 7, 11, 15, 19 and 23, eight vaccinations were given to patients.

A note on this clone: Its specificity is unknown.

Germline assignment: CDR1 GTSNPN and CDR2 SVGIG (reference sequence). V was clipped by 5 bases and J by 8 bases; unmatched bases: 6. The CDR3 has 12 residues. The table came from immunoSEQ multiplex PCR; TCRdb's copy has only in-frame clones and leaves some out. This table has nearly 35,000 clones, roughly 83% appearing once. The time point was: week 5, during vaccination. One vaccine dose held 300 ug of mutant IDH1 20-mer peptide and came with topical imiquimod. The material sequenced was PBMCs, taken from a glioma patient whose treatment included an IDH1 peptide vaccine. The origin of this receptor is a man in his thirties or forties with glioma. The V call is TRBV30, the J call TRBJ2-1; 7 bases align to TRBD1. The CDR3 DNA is TGTGCCTGGTGGCAGGGGGTAGATGAGCAGTTCTTC. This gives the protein CAWWQGVDEQFF.